This TCR beta chain was captured in a study of vaccination and CD4 T cells after COVID-19. Trimming pared 4 bases from V and 2 bases from J, leaving 5 bases between. Germline CDR1 is LNHNV and CDR2 is YYDKDF (reference sequence). The CDR3 sequence is 12 residues long. Cultured CD4+ T-cell DNA underwent Oncomine TCR Beta short-read sequencing. Via MiXCR, TCRdb re-called the PCR reads, giving one row per CDR3 protein. The sample shows under 15,000 distinct CDR3 sequences, roughly 53% of them seen only once. In this sample, this clonotype turned up a few times. Its antigen is currently unknown. As to treatment: approximately 11-day PBMC culture with coronavirus spike peptide pools or control peptides (ViraFEST assay).

The TCR sequence derives from a human donor who had recovered from COVID-19. Sequenced input: CD4+ T cells from blood, cultured in vitro. The rearrangement links TRBV15 to TRBJ2-5; no definite D call. CDR3 nucleotides: TGTGCCACCAGCACTGAACAAGAGACCCAGTACTTC. It translates to CATSTEQETQYF.